Below, 26 T cell receptor beta chains from the same sample are listed, as sequenced in a study of OX40 agonist ivuxolimab in advanced cancers. Clones were sequenced by immunoSEQ multiplex PCR, and TCRdb holds only the in-frame ones, with some missing. There are approximately 92,000 clones in the sample; 90% to 97% occur only once, and 2% to 2.5% lies in the top ten. Sample: CD4+ or CD8+ T cells sorted from blood, taken in a trial of the OX40 agonist ivuxolimab. The receptors here all came from an adult with an advanced solid tumor such as melanoma, head and neck, liver or kidney cancer.

This clone was counted between two and nine times. This chain links TRBV9 with TRBJ2-1; 7 positions match TRBD2. V was clipped by 0 bases and J by 3 bases; unmatched bases: 6. Per the germline V gene, CDR1 is SGDLS and CDR2 is YYNGEE. The CDR3 runs 16 residues. The CDR3 reads CASSVVEERDYNEQFF. As DNA, the CDR3 is TGTGCCAGCAGCGTAGTGGAGGAGCGGGACTACAATGAGCAGTTCTTC.

The chain is built from TRBV7-3 and TRBJ2-1; D possibly uses TRBD1 or TRBD2 (5 bases each). V was cut by 4 bases and J by 3 bases, with 19 bases left in between. The CDR3 has 17 amino acids. CDR1 and CDR2 from the germline V gene are SGHTA and FQGTGA. The CDR3 protein is CASSSPSGTRGYNEQFF. CDR3 nucleotides: TGTGCCAGCAGCTCGCCCTCCGGGACGAGGGGCTACAATGAGCAGTTCTTC.

This chain uses TRBV7-8 with TRBJ1-1; 7 bases map to TRBD1. V was clipped by 1 base and J by 1 base; unmatched bases: 6. CDR3 size: 16 residues. Germline-derived CDR1 and CDR2 are SGHVS and FQNEAQ. The CDR3 spells CASSLEAGGGNTEAFF. CDR3 DNA: TGTGCCAGCAGCTTAGAGGCAGGGGGAGGGAACACTGAAGCTTTCTTT.

The V call is TRBV18, the J call TRBJ2-3; no definite D call. The germline gives CDR1 KGHSH, CDR2 LQKENI. Trimming took 2 bases from V and 4 from J, leaving 7 bases between them. CDR3 length: 13 residues. Written as DNA, the CDR3 is TGTGCCAGCTCACCATCCCCCCCAGATACGCAGTATTTT. It is translated as CASSPSPPDTQYF. The whole variable domain, remainder taken from reference TRBV18 and TRBJ2-3, is NAGVMQNPRHLVRRRGQEARLRCSPMKGHSHVYWYRQLPEEGLKFMVYLQKENIIDESGMPKERFSAEFPKEGPSILRIQQVVRGDSAAYFCASSPSPPDTQYFGPGTRLTVL.

Comments on this clone: Other DNA sequences in this sample translate to the same CDR3. The genes are TRBV28 and TRBJ1-1, with a tentative D call TRBD1 (6 bases). V gave up 3 bases and J gave up 0 bases, with 11 bases separating them. From germline, CDR1 is MDHEN and CDR2 SYDVKM. The CDR3 is 15 amino acids. Written as DNA, the CDR3 is TGTGCCAGCAGTTTCAGGGGTACTTTGAACACTGAAGCTTTCTTT. Encoded protein: CASSFRGTLNTEAFF.

The V and J genes are TRBV29-1 and TRBJ2-5, with TRBD2 matching over 8 bases. The CDR3 contains 15 residues. The germline V gene encodes CDR1 SQVTM and CDR2 ANQGSEA. V lost 5 bases and J lost 2; bases outside the gene matches: 10. The CDR3 protein is CSVHEREREQETQYF. CDR3 sequence (DNA): TGCAGCGTTCACGAGCGGGAGCGCGAGCAAGAGACCCAGTACTTC.

The rearrangement joins TRBV7-3 to TRBJ2-3; D is unresolved. Looked up from germline, CDR1 is SGHTA and CDR2 is FQGTGA. The CDR3 contains 13 residues. Deletions cut 4 bases from V and 3 bases from J, with 8 bases between. The CDR3 is CASSSVGTDTQYF. The CDR3, as DNA: TGTGCCAGCAGCTCCGTGGGGACAGATACGCAGTATTTT.

The gene calls are TRBV5-1 and TRBJ2-7, with no clear D. The CDR3 contains 13 residues. Trimming shortened V by 1 base and J by 0 bases, and 5 bases separated the two germline ends. Germline CDR1 is SGHRS and CDR2 is YFSETQ. CDR3 nucleotides: TGCGCCAGCAGCTTGTTCCCCTCCTACGAGCAGTACTTC. It encodes CASSLFPSYEQYF.

V usage is TRBV29-1 and J usage is TRBJ2-1; D not certain. V lost 4 bases and J 5 bases, leaving 9 bases between the germline ends. Germline V gene sequence: CDR1 SQVTM, CDR2 ANQGSEA. The CDR3 runs to 12 residues. CDR3 sequence (DNA): TGCAGCGTTGCCGTAGGGAACAATGAGCAGTTCTTC. Translated, it gives CSVAVGNNEQFF.

This clone appeared once. V is TRBV7-8 and J is TRBJ2-2; no clear D. CDR1 is SGHVS, CDR2 FQNEAQ, per germline. V was trimmed by 1 base and J by 0 bases, leaving 6 bases between them. The CDR3 loop spans 15 amino acids. The CDR3 nucleotides read TGTGCCAGCAGCTTAGTAGTTTCGAACACCGGGGAGCTGTTTTTT. As protein: CASSLVVSNTGELFF.

The gene calls are TRBV19 and TRBJ2-7, with D perhaps matching TRBD2 (5 bases). V was pared by 4 bases and J by 3 bases, with 13 bases between. The length of the CDR3 is 14 residues. Germline assignment: CDR1 LNHDA and CDR2 SQIVND (reference sequence). The CDR3 DNA reads as TGTGCCAGTAGTACACCGGGAAGACTCTACGAGCAGTACTTC. Its protein is CASSTPGRLYEQYF.

This clone is a singleton in its sample. The J gene is TRBJ1-5, the V gene TRBV13; 8 bases match TRBD1. Germline CDR1 and CDR2: PRHDT and FYEKMQ (reference sequence). The J segment lost 6 bases and the V segment lost 5 bases, leaving 9 bases of the junction unmatched. The CDR3 is 15 amino acids. The CDR3 sequence: CASSLQGEKGQPQHF. DNA for the CDR3: TGTGCCAGCAGCCTACAGGGGGAGAAAGGTCAGCCCCAGCATTTT.

This clone was observed a single time. The chain is built from TRBV6-1 and TRBJ1-5; D may be TRBD1 (5 bases). V lost 9 bases and J lost 5, with 14 bases in between. The CDR3 runs 13 residues. CDR1 and CDR2 (germline): MNHNS, SASEGT. This CDR3 is CASGDATYQPQHF. The CDR3 DNA follows: TGTGCCAGTGGGGACGCCACCTATCAGCCCCAGCATTTT.

V usage is TRBV9 and J usage is TRBJ2-5; TRBD2 matches 10 bases. Germline-derived CDR1 and CDR2 are SGDLS and YYNGEE. Unmatched junction bases numbered 9, after V lost 0 bases and J lost 4 bases. This CDR3 contains 17 residues. The CDR3 nucleotides read TGTGCCAGCAGCGTAGATGTAGCGGGAGGCCGGGGAGAGACCCAGTACTTC. Amino acid sequence: CASSVDVAGGRGETQYF.

The chain links TRBV7-9 to TRBJ2-2; D unclear. Germline loops: CDR1 SEHNR, CDR2 FQNEAQ (reference sequence). V was trimmed by 1 base and J by 9 bases, leaving 6 bases between them. This CDR3 region has 12 residues. CDR3 coding DNA: TGTGCCAGCAGCTTAGGTCGCCGGGAGCTGTTTTTT. This translates into CASSLGRRELFF.

V gene TRBV19 combines with J gene TRBJ2-7; 7 positions agree with TRBD1. With 9 bases clipped from V and 6 bases from J, the junction kept 11 bases outside the gene matches. Germline V gene lookup returns CDR1 LNHDA and CDR2 SQIVND (reference sequence). CDR3 length: 13 amino acids. CDR3 loop: CASSDREISEQYF. The CDR3 nucleotides are TGTGCCAGCAGCGACAGGGAGATCAGCGAGCAGTACTTC.

V and J are TRBV15 and TRBJ1-5, with a tentative D call TRBD1 (5 bases). CDR1 is LNHNV and CDR2 is YYDKDF in the germline V gene (reference sequence). Trimming removed 1 base from V and 1 base from J, with 8 bases in between. The CDR3 has 15 residues. The CDR3 DNA reads as TGTGCCACCAGCAGAGCCGCAGGGAGCAATCAGCCCCAGCATTTT. It encodes CATSRAAGSNQPQHF. Complete variable domain (other parts from reference TRBV15 and TRBJ1-5): DAMVIQNPRYQVTQFGKPVTLSCSQTLNHNVMYWYQQKSSQAPKLLFHYYDKDFNNEADTPDNFQSRRPNTSFCFLDIRSPGLGDTAMYLCATSRAAGSNQPQHFGDGTRLSIL.

The chain recombines TRBV6-1 with TRBJ1-5, with D perhaps TRBD1 (5 bases). CDR3 length equals 15 residues. Germline V gene sequence: CDR1 MNHNS, CDR2 SASEGT. V was clipped by 1 base and J by 5 bases, with 12 bases between them. In nucleotides, the CDR3 is TGTGCCAGCAGTGAAGGCGGGGGTGGTTATCAGCCCCAGCATTTT. This translates into CASSEGGGGYQPQHF.

The sample holds one count of this clone. V and J are TRBV4-1 and TRBJ1-6; D is unclear. The length of the CDR3 is 16 residues. Germline values: CDR1 MGHRA, CDR2 YSYEKL. Trimming shortened V by 1 base and J by 1 base, and 8 bases separated the two germline ends. In DNA form, the CDR3 reads TGCGCCAGCAGCCAAGTGGTGATGTCCTATAATTCACCCCTCCACTTT. It encodes CASSQVVMSYNSPLHF.

J is TRBJ2-7 and V is TRBV27; 7 bases agree with TRBD1. The CDR3 is 14 residues long. Trimming cost V 5 bases and J 3 bases; bases outside gene matches: 7. Germline V gene lookup returns CDR1 MNHEY and CDR2 SMNVEV (reference sequence). As DNA, the CDR3 is TGTGCCAGCAGTCCCACCGGGACAGACTACGAGCAGTACTTC. This encodes CASSPTGTDYEQYF.

The chain is built from TRBV4-3 and TRBJ1-3, with TRBD1 identical over 7 bases. CDR1 is LGHNA and CDR2 is YSLEER in the germline V gene. The CDR3 sequence is 16 residues long. Losses at the gene ends were 1 base for V and 1 base for J; bases not matched to a gene: 4. The CDR3, as DNA: TGCGCCAGCAGCCAAGCCGCGACAGGGTCTGGAAACACCATATATTTT. Protein: CASSQAATGSGNTIYF.

The rearrangement uses TRBV18 and TRBJ2-3; D unresolved. V lost 3 bases and J 0 bases, leaving 7 bases between the germline ends. From germline, CDR1 is KGHSH and CDR2 LQKENI. The CDR3 contains 14 residues. The CDR3 loop reads CASSPTKSTDTQYF. Written as DNA, the CDR3 is TGTGCCAGCTCACCTACTAAAAGCACAGATACGCAGTATTTT.

The gene calls are TRBV13 and TRBJ2-5; D is ambiguous. V was shortened by 1 base and J by 1 base, with 7 bases between the two germline ends. CDR1 and CDR2 (germline): PRHDT, FYEKMQ (reference sequence). This CDR3 is built from 14 residues. CDR3 nucleotides: TGTGCCAGCAGCTTAGCAGAGCCCCAAGAGACCCAGTACTTC. Protein sequence: CASSLAEPQETQYF. The whole variable domain, filled in from reference TRBV13 and TRBJ2-5, reads AAGVIQSPRHLIKEKRETATLKCYPIPRHDTVYWYQQGPGQDPQFLISFYEKMQSDKGSIPDRFSAQQFSDYHSELNMSSLELGDSALYFCASSLAEPQETQYFGPGTRLLVL.

The CDR3 coding sequence is TGTGCCAGCAGCGGGGTATCCTACGAGCAGTACTTC. It encodes CASSGVSYEQYF. The chain has TRBV5-4 and TRBJ2-7, with D hard to call. Germline V gene lookup returns CDR1 SGHNT and CDR2 YYREEE (reference sequence). The CDR3 totals 12 residues. V was cut by 4 bases and J by 1 base, with 6 bases left in between. The entire variable domain, with the rest obtained from reference TRBV5-4 and TRBJ2-7, is as follows: ETGVTQSPTHLIKTRGQQVTLRCSSQSGHNTVSWYQQALGQGPQFIFQYYREEENGRGNFPPRFSGLQFPNYSSELNVNALELDDSALYLCASSGVSYEQYFGPGTRLTVT.

The chain recombines TRBV14 with TRBJ2-7; no clear D gene. Per the germline V gene, CDR1 is SGHDN and CDR2 is FVKESK. V lost 4 bases and J 4 bases, leaving 8 bases between the germline ends. The CDR3 covers 12 residues. Here the CDR3 DNA reads TGTGCCAGCAGCCCAATAGGATACGAGCAGTACTTC. Translation: CASSPIGYEQYF.

The chain is built from TRBV9 and TRBJ1-6; maybe TRBD1 (6 bases). The CDR3 contains 15 residues. CDR1 and CDR2 (germline): SGDLS, YYNGEE. V gave up 2 bases and J gave up 7 bases, with 13 bases separating them. The CDR3 protein is CASSVTGTLNSPLHF. DNA for the CDR3: TGTGCCAGCAGCGTCACCGGGACACTGAATTCACCCCTCCACTTT.